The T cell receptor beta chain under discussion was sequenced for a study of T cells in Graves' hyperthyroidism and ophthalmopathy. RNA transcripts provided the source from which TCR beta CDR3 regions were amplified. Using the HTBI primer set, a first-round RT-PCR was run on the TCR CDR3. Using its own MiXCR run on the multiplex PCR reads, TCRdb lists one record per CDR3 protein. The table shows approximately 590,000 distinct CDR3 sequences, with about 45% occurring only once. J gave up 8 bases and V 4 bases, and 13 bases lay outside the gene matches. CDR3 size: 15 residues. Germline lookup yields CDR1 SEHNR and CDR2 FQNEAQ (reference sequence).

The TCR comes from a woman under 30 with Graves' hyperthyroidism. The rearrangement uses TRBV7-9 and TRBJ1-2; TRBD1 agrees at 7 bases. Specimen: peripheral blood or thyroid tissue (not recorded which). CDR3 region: CASSSGSGGGEGYTF. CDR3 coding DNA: TGTGCCAGCAGCTCCGGCTCAGGGGGAGGAGAAGGCTACACCTTC. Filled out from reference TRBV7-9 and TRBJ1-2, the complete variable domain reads DTGVSQNPRHKITKRGQNVTFRCDPISEHNRLYWYRQTLGQGPEFLTYFQNEAQLEKSRLLSDRFSAERPKGSFSTLEIQRTEQGDSAMYLCASSSGSGGGEGYTFGSGTRLTVV.